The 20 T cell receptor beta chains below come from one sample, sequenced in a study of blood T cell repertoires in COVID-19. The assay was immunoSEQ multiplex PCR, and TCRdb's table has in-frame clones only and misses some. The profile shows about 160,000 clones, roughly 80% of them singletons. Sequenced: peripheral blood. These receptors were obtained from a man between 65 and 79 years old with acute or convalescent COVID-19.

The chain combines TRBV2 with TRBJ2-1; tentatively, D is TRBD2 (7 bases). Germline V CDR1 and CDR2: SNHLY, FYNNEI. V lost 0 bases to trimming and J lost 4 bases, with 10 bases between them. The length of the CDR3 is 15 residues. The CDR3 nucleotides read TGTGCCAGCAGTGAAGCGGGGGGGCCTTACAATGAGCAGTTCTTC. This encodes CASSEAGGPYNEQFF. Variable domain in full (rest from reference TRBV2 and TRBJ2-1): EPEVTQTPSHQVTQMGQEVILRCVPISNHLYFYWYRQILGQKVEFLVSFYNNEISEKSEIFDDQFSVERPDGSNFTLKIRSTKLEDSAMYFCASSEAGGPYNEQFFGPGTRLTVL.

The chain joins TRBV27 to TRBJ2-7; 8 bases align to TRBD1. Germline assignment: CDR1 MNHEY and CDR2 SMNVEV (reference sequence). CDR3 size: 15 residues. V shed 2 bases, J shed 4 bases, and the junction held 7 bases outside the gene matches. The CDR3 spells CASSLARGRRYEQYF. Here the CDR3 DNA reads TGTGCCAGCAGTTTAGCCAGGGGGCGAAGGTACGAGCAGTACTTC.

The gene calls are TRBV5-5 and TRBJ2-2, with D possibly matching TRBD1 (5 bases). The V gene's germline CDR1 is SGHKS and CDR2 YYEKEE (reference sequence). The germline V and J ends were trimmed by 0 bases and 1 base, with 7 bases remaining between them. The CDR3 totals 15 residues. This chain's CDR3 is CASSLDRLNTGELFF. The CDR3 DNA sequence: TGTGCCAGCAGCTTGGACAGGTTGAACACCGGGGAGCTGTTTTTT.

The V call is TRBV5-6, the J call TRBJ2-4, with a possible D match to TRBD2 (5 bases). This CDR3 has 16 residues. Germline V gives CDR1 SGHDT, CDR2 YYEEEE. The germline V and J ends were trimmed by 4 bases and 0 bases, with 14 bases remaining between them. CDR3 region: CASSPGLYLAKNIQYF. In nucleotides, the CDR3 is TGTGCCAGCAGCCCCGGACTTTACTTAGCCAAAAACATTCAGTACTTC.

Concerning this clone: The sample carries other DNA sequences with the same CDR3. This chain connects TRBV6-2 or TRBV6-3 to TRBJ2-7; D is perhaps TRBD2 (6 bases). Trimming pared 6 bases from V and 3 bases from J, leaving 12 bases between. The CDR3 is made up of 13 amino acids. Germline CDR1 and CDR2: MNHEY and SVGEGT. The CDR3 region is CASSFGGSYEQYF. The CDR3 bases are TGTGCCAGCAGCTTCGGGGGAAGCTACGAGCAGTACTTC.

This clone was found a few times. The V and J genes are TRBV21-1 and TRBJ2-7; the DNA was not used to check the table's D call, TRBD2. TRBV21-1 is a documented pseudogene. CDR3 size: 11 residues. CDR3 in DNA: TGTGCCAGCAGGCCATGGACTGAGCAGTACTTC. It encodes CASRPWTEQYF.

The CDR3 region has the DNA TGTGCCAGCCAATTGGAGGTGGCCCCCACAGATACGCAGTATTTT. Translating gives CASQLEVAPTDTQYF. V is TRBV19 and J is TRBJ2-3, with D perhaps TRBD2 (5 bases). V was clipped by 9 bases and J by 2 bases, with 18 bases between them. The CDR3 sequence is 15 residues long. Per germline, CDR1 LNHDA and CDR2 SQIVND (reference sequence).

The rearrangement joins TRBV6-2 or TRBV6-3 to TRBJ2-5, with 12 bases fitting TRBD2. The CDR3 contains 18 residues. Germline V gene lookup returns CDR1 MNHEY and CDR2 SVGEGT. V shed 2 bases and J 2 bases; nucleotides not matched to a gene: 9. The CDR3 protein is CASSYGTSGRYIQETQYF. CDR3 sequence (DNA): TGTGCCAGCAGTTACGGGACTAGCGGGCGTTATATACAAGAGACCCAGTACTTC.

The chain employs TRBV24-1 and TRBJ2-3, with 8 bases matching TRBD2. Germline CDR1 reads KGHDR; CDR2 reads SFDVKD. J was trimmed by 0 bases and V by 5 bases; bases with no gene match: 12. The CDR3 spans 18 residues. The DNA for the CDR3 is TGTGCCACCAGTGGGTTGCGGGCTAGCGGGTACAGCACAGATACGCAGTATTTT. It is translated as CATSGLRASGYSTDTQYF.

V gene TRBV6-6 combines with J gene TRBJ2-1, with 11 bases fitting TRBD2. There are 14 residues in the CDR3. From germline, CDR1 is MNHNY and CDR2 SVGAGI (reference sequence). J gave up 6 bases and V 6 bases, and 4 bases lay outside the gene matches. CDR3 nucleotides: TGTGCCAGCAGGATGACTAGCGGGGTCAATGAGCAGTTCTTC. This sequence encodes CASRMTSGVNEQFF.

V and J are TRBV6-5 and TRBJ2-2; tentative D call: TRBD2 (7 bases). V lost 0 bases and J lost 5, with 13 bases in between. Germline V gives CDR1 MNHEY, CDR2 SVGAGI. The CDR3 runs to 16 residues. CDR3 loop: CASSYSGGLRTGELFF. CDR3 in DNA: TGTGCCAGCAGTTACTCCGGGGGGCTGCGAACCGGGGAGCTGTTTTTT.

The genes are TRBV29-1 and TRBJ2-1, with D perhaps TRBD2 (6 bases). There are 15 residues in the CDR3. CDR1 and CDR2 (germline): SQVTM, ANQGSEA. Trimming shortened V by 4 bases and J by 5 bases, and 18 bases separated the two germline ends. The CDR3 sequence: CSVVWSAGWNNEQFF. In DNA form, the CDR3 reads TGCAGCGTTGTATGGTCGGCGGGGTGGAACAATGAGCAGTTCTTC.

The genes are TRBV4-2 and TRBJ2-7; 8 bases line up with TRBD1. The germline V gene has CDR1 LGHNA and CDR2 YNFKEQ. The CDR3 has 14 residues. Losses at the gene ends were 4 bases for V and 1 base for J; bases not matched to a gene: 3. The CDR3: CASSPRDRSYEQYF. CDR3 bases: TGTGCCAGCAGCCCTCGGGACAGGTCCTACGAGCAGTACTTC.

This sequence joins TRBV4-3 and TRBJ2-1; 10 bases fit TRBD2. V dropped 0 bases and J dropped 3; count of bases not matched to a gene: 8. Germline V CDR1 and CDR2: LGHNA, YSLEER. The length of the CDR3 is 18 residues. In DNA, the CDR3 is TGCGCCAGCAGCCAAGAGCCTGCTAGCGGGGGTCACTACAATGAGCAGTTCTTC. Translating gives CASSQEPASGGHYNEQFF.

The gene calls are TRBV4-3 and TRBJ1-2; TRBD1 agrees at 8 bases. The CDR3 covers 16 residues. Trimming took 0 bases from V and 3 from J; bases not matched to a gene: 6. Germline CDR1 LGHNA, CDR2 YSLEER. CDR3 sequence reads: CASSQDSGGLDYGYTF. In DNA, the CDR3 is TGCGCCAGCAGCCAAGATTCAGGGGGCCTTGACTATGGCTACACCTTC.

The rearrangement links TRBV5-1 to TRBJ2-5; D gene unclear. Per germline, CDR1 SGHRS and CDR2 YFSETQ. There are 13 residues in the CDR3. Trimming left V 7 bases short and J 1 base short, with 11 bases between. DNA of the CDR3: TGCGCCAGCCGTTTGCGGCTCCAAGAGACCCAGTACTTC. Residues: CASRLRLQETQYF.

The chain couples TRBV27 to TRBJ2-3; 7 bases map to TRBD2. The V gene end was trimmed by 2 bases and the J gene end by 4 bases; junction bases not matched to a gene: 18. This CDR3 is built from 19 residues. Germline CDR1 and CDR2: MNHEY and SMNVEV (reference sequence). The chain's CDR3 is CASSLNRLMWEGIADTQYF. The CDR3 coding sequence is TGTGCCAGCAGTTTAAATCGTTTAATGTGGGAGGGTATCGCAGATACGCAGTATTTT.

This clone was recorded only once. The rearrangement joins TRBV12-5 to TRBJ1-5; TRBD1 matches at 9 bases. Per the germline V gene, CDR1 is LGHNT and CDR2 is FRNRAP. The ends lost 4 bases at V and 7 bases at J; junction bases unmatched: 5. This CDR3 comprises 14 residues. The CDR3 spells CASGSGTGWQPQHF. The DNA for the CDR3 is TGTGCTAGTGGTTCCGGGACAGGGTGGCAGCCCCAGCATTTT.

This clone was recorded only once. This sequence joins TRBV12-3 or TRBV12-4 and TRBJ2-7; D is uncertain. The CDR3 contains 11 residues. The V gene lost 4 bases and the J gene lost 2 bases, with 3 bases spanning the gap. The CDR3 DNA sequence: TGTGCCAGCAGTTCTGCCTACGAGCAGTACTTC. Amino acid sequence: CASSSAYEQYF.

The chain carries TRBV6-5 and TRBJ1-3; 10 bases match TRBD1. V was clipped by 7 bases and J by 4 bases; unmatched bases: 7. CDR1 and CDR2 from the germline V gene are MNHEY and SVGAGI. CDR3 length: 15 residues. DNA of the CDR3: TGTGCCAGCACCTGGACAGGGGGTCCCGGAAACACCATATATTTT. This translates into CASTWTGGPGNTIYF.